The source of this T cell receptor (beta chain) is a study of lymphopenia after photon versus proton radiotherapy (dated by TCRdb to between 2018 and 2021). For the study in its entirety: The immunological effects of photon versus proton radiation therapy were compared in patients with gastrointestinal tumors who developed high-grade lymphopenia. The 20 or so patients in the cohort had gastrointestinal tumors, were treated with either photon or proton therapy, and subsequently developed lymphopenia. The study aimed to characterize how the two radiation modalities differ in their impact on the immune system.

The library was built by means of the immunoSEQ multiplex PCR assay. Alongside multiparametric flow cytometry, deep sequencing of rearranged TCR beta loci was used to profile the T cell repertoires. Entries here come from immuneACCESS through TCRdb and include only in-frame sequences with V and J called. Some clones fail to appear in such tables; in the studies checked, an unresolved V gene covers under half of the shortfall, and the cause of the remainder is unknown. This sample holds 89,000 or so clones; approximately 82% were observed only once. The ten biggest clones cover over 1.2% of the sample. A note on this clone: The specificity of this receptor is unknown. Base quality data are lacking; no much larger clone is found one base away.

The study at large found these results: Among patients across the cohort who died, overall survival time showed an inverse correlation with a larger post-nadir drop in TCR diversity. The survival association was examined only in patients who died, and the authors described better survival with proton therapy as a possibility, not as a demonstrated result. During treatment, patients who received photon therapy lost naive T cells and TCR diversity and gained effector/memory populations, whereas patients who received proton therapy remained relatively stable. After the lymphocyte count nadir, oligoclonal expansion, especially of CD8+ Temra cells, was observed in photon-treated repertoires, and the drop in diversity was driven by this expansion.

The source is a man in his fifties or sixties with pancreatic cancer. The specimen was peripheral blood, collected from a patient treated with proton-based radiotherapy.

The bases read TGTGCCAGCAGCCCCCGACAGGATTCTGAAGCTTTCTTT. Translated, it reads CASSPRQDSEAFF. The chain joins TRBV9 to TRBJ1-1; the D gene is perhaps TRBD1, on 6 matching bases. From the cysteine through the phenylalanine, the CDR3 covers 13 amino acids. Kept here is only the CDR3 DNA, which spans 39 bases and is read in frame from base 1. Sequences SGDLS (CDR1) and YYNGEE (CDR2) are obtained from the germline V gene. The junction shows trimming of 4 bases on V and 6 bases on J, plus 13 bases between the germline ends.